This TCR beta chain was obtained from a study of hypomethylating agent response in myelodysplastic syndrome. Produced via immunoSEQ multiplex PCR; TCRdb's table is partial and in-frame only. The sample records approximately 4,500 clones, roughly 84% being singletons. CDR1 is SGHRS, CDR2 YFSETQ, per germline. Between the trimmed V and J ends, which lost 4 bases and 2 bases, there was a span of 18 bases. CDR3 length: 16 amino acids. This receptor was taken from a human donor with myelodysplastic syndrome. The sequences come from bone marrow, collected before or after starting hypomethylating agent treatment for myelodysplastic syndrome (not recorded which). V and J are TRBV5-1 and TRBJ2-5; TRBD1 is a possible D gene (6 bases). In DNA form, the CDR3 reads TGCGCCAGCAGCCGCAATGCGGACAGCTATCAAGAGACCCAGTACTTC. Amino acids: CASSRNADSYQETQYF.